Below are 27 T cell receptor beta chains sequenced from a single sample in a study of T cells in Graves' hyperthyroidism and ophthalmopathy. Amplification yielded TCR beta CDR3 regions, with RNA transcripts as the source. First-round RT-PCR targeting the TCR CDR3 was performed with the HTBI primer set. TCRdb re-derived calls from the multiplex PCR reads in MiXCR, one entry per CDR3 protein. The sample contains more than 300,000 distinct CDR3 sequences, roughly an eighth of which appear only once. Sequenced: blood. Every receptor here comes from a woman between 18 and 29 years old with Graves' hyperthyroidism.

This clonotype was seen ten or more times. The chain links TRBV6-1 to TRBJ2-3; 7 bases match TRBD2. Germline CDR1 and CDR2: MNHNS and SASEGT. The CDR3 spans 16 residues. Trimming removed 8 bases from V and 1 base from J; junction bases left unmatched: 12. Here the CDR3 DNA reads TGTGCCAGCTCCCAATCCAGCGGGGTGGGCACAGATACGCAGTATTTT. Translating it yields CASSQSSGVGTDTQYF.

In this sample, this clonotype turned up many times. The chain has TRBV2 and TRBJ1-2; D ambiguous. The ends were cut back, 7 bases at V and 1 base at J, with 10 bases in the middle. The germline gives CDR1 SNHLY, CDR2 FYNNEI. The length of the CDR3 is 13 residues. In DNA form, the CDR3 reads TGTGCCAGCAAGGGAGAACTTAACTATGGCTACACCTTC. Protein product: CASKGELNYGYTF. Full variable domain (remainder filled in from reference TRBV2 and TRBJ1-2): EPEVTQTPSHQVTQMGQEVILRCVPISNHLYFYWYRQILGQKVEFLVSFYNNEISEKSEIFDDQFSVERPDGSNFTLKIRSTKLEDSAMYFCASKGELNYGYTFGSGTRLTVV.

This clonotype was seen more than once but under ten times. The V gene is TRBV7-9, the J gene TRBJ1-4; D is undetermined. The CDR3 has 12 amino acids. V was pared by 3 bases and J by 8 bases, with 7 bases between. Germline lookup yields CDR1 SEHNR and CDR2 FQNEAQ (reference sequence). Here the CDR3 DNA reads TGTGCCAGCAGCTTCATTGGAGAAAAACTGTTTTTT. Translating gives CASSFIGEKLFF.

This clonotype has at least ten counts. This chain connects TRBV5-8 to TRBJ1-1, with TRBD1 identical over 7 bases. This CDR3 has 14 residues. J gave up 1 base and V 4 bases, and 4 bases lay outside the gene matches. Germline CDR1 SGHTS, CDR2 YDEGEE. The CDR3 here is CASSQGQKNTEAFF. The CDR3 bases are TGTGCCAGCAGCCAGGGACAGAAGAACACTGAAGCTTTCTTT.

This clonotype was detected ten times or more. In DNA form, the CDR3 reads TGTGCTAGTGGTTTGGGACATGGGACAGGTAACGGCACTGAAGCTTTCTTT. Protein product: CASGLGHGTGNGTEAFF. This chain links TRBV12-5 with TRBJ1-1; 8 nucleotides line up with TRBD1. The CDR3 runs to 17 residues. Germline V gene sequence: CDR1 LGHNT, CDR2 FRNRAP. V shed 1 base and J 4 bases; nucleotides not matched to a gene: 11.

This clonotype was detected only a few times. The chain carries TRBV7-3 and TRBJ1-4, with a weak D call TRBD1 (5 bases). The ends were cut back, 5 bases at V and 0 bases at J, with 16 bases in the middle. In germline, CDR1 is SGHTA, CDR2 FQGTGA. CDR3 length: 17 amino acids. DNA of the CDR3: TGTGCCAGCAGCCCTGACGTCGGGGCCACAACTAATGAAAAACTGTTTTTT. It is translated as CASSPDVGATTNEKLFF.

This clonotype came up many times. The rearrangement links TRBV10-3 to TRBJ2-5, with TRBD1 matching over 8 bases. In germline, CDR1 is ENHRY, CDR2 SYGVKD. The V and J ends lost 2 bases and 4 bases, in that order; junction bases with no gene match: 6. This CDR3 contains 15 residues. Here the CDR3 DNA reads TGTGCCATCAGTGAGCCCGACAGGGGAGTAGAGACCCAGTACTTC. It codes for CAISEPDRGVETQYF.

The chain couples TRBV7-8 to TRBJ2-1; the match to TRBD2 covers 7 bases. Trimming cost V 5 bases and J 9 bases; bases outside gene matches: 10. CDR3 length: 14 residues. Germline V gives CDR1 SGHVS, CDR2 FQNEAQ. The CDR3 DNA follows: TGTGCCAGCAGCCCCTCGCGAGCGGGGTCTGAGCAGTTCTTC. Translating it yields CASSPSRAGSEQFF.

This clonotype came up a few times. V is TRBV29-1 and J is TRBJ1-6, with D perhaps TRBD1 (5 bases). Deletions cut 5 bases from V and 8 bases from J, with 10 bases between. This CDR3 spans 12 amino acids. CDR1 and CDR2 from the germline V gene are SQVTM and ANQGSEA. The CDR3 spells CSVYRGDSPLHF. The CDR3 DNA reads as TGCAGCGTTTATAGGGGAGATTCACCCCTCCACTTT. Looking up the rest from reference TRBV29-1 and TRBJ1-6 gives the full variable domain: SAVISQKPSRDICQRGTSLTIQCQVDSQVTMMFWYRQQPGQSLTLIATANQGSEATYESGFVIDKFPISRPNLTFSTLTVSNMSPEDSSIYLCSVYRGDSPLHFGNGTRLTVT.

This clonotype was counted only a few times. DNA for the CDR3: TGTGCCAGCAGTCCAACGGGGACCTACCAAGAGACCCAGTACTTC. It specifies CASSPTGTYQETQYF. The chain joins TRBV7-3 to TRBJ2-5, with D perhaps being TRBD1 or TRBD2 (5 bases each). The CDR3 consists of 15 residues. CDR1 is SGHTA and CDR2 is FQGTGA in the germline V gene. V lost 6 bases and J lost 0, with 14 bases in between. Together with reference TRBV7-3 and TRBJ2-5, the CDR3 gives the full variable domain: GAGVSQTPSNKVTEKGKYVELRCDPISGHTALYWYRQSLGQGPEFLIYFQGTGAADDSGLPNDRFFAVRPEGSVSTLKIQRTERGDSAVYLCASSPTGTYQETQYFGPGTRLLVL.

This clonotype was observed a handful of times. The gene calls are TRBV20-1 and TRBJ1-4, with D unclear. CDR3 length: 12 amino acids. V was shortened by 6 bases and J by 4 bases, with 9 bases between the two germline ends. Germline CDR1 reads DFQATT; CDR2 reads SNEGSKA (reference sequence). The DNA of the CDR3 is TGCAGTGCCACTCGGGATAATGAAAAACTGTTTTTT. It encodes CSATRDNEKLFF.

This clonotype has ten or more counts. V gene TRBV28 combines with J gene TRBJ2-3, with 9 bases identical to TRBD2. V lost 7 bases, J lost 1 base, and 21 bases stayed unmatched. Germline CDR1 reads MDHEN; CDR2 reads SYDVKM. There are 20 residues in the CDR3. In DNA, the CDR3 is TGTGCCAGCAACAGTCTGGTAGCGGGGGCGGCACTTTTCGGCACAGATACGCAGTATTTT. It is translated as CASNSLVAGAALFGTDTQYF. Together with reference TRBV28 and TRBJ2-3, the CDR3 gives the full variable domain: DVKVTQSSRYLVKRTGEKVFLECVQDMDHENMFWYRQDPGLGLRLIYFSYDVKMKEKGDIPEGYSVSREKKERFSLILESASTNQTSMYLCASNSLVAGAALFGTDTQYFGPGTRLTVL.

This clonotype was observed many times. This chain joins TRBV27 and TRBJ1-3; D unclear. Germline CDR1 is MNHEY and CDR2 is SMNVEV (reference sequence). This CDR3 contains 13 residues. Deletions cut 3 bases from V and 0 bases from J, with 3 bases between. The CDR3: CASSFDSGNTIYF. The CDR3 DNA follows: TGTGCCAGCAGTTTTGACTCTGGAAACACCATATATTTT.

This clonotype was observed at least ten times. The chain couples TRBV29-1 to TRBJ2-5; the match to TRBD2 covers 16 bases. The CDR3 length is 16 residues. The ends lost 5 bases at V and 4 bases at J; junction bases unmatched: 7. Per germline, CDR1 SQVTM and CDR2 ANQGSEA. CDR3 sequence (DNA): TGCAGCGTTACGGGACTAGCGGGGGGGACCTTAGAGACCCAGTACTTC. Amino acid sequence: CSVTGLAGGTLETQYF. The full variable domain, in which reference TRBV29-1 and TRBJ2-5 provide the parts outside the CDR3, is SAVISQKPSRDICQRGTSLTIQCQVDSQVTMMFWYRQQPGQSLTLIATANQGSEATYESGFVIDKFPISRPNLTFSTLTVSNMSPEDSSIYLCSVTGLAGGTLETQYFGPGTRLLVL.

This clonotype was detected ten times or more. V gene TRBV5-8 combines with J gene TRBJ2-7; tentatively, D is TRBD2 (5 bases). Germline CDR1 is SGHTS and CDR2 is YDEGEE. V dropped 4 bases and J dropped 3 bases, with 20 bases sitting between them. The CDR3 covers 16 residues. The CDR3 protein is CASSPGGERSLYEQYF. The CDR3 nucleotides read TGTGCCAGCAGCCCCGGTGGGGAGCGGAGCCTCTACGAGCAGTACTTC.

At least ten counts were recorded for this clonotype. This chain connects TRBV6-1 to TRBJ2-5, with D possibly TRBD2 on 6 matching bases. The germline V gene has CDR1 MNHNS and CDR2 SASEGT. V lost 7 bases and J lost 2, with 11 bases in between. This CDR3 is built from 13 residues. The CDR3 coding sequence is TGTGCCAGCACTGCGGGACTGCAAGAGACCCAGTACTTC. Translated: CASTAGLQETQYF.

Ten or more counts support this clonotype. The chain combines TRBV3-1 with TRBJ1-6; the D is unclear. Germline loops: CDR1 LGHDT, CDR2 YNNKEL (reference sequence). Trimming took off 4 bases at V and 10 bases at J, with 11 bases between the two ends. CDR3 length equals 13 residues. CDR3 in amino acids: CASSPALNSPLHF. The CDR3 DNA is TGTGCCAGCAGCCCTGCCCTTAACTCACCCCTCCACTTT.

V gene TRBV9 combines with J gene TRBJ2-1, with D perhaps matching TRBD2 (7 bases). Trimming removed 2 bases from V and 7 bases from J, with 22 bases in between. The CDR3 consists of 17 residues. Per the germline V gene, CDR1 is SGDLS and CDR2 is YYNGEE. The DNA for the CDR3 is TGTGCCAGCAGCGTCTGGGGAGCGGCCGAGGGGGGGAATGAGCAGTTCTTC. The encoded protein is CASSVWGAAEGGNEQFF.

This clonotype was found many times. V and J are TRBV28 and TRBJ1-5; the D is unclear. From germline, CDR1 is MDHEN and CDR2 SYDVKM. The CDR3 sequence is 12 residues long. V was clipped by 7 bases and J by 4 bases, with 8 bases between them. The CDR3: CASNVQNQPQHF. The CDR3 DNA follows: TGTGCCAGCAATGTACAAAATCAGCCCCAGCATTTT.

This chain uses TRBV5-1 with TRBJ2-5; the match to TRBD1 covers 7 bases. CDR3 length: 13 residues. Germline V gene sequence: CDR1 SGHRS, CDR2 YFSETQ. Trimming took 4 bases from V and 4 from J; bases not matched to a gene: 4. The CDR3 DNA is TGCGCCAGCAGCCCTACAGGGGCAGAGACCCAGTACTTC. The encoded protein is CASSPTGAETQYF.

This clonotype has ten or more counts. The chain joins TRBV5-1 to TRBJ1-2; a possible D gene is TRBD1 (5 bases). Trimming removed 4 bases from V and 2 bases from J, with 18 bases in between. The CDR3 length is 16 residues. Per germline, CDR1 SGHRS and CDR2 YFSETQ. CDR3 amino acids: CASSERGANPNYGYTF. Written as DNA, the CDR3 is TGCGCCAGCAGCGAGCGAGGGGCAAACCCGAACTATGGCTACACCTTC. The complete variable domain, with remaining parts taken from reference TRBV5-1 and TRBJ1-2, reads KAGVTQTPRYLIKTRGQQVTLSCSPISGHRSVSWYQQTPGQGLQFLFEYFSETQRNKGNFPGRFSGRQFSNSRSEMNVSTLELGDSALYLCASSERGANPNYGYTFGSGTRLTVV.

CDR3 nucleotides: TGTGCCAGCAGCCAAGGGGAAGGGATGAACACTGAAGCTTTCTTT. It is translated as CASSQGEGMNTEAFF. The genes are TRBV5-6 and TRBJ1-1, with a tentative D call TRBD1 (5 bases). Looked up from germline, CDR1 is SGHDT and CDR2 is YYEEEE. The CDR3 sequence is 15 residues long. V lost 4 bases, J lost 0 bases, and 13 bases lay in between.

This clonotype was seen many times. The chain recombines TRBV11-2 with TRBJ2-7, with D hard to call. V gave up 5 bases and J gave up 7 bases, with 18 bases separating them. There are 14 residues in the CDR3. The germline V gene encodes CDR1 SGHAT and CDR2 FQNNGV. This CDR3 reads CASSPRAALGEQYF. CDR3 sequence (DNA): TGTGCCAGCAGCCCTCGGGCCGCGCTGGGGGAGCAGTACTTC.

This clonotype was observed at least ten times. The V gene is TRBV10-2, the J gene TRBJ2-7; possible D gene TRBD2, 5 bases. Germline V lookup: CDR1 WSHSY, CDR2 SAAADI. Between the trimmed V and J ends, which lost 7 bases and 2 bases, there was a span of 12 bases. CDR3 length: 13 residues. Here the CDR3 DNA reads TGCGCCAGCAAGGAGACTATAACCTACGAGCAGTACTTC. Protein product: CASKETITYEQYF.

This clonotype appeared many times. V gene TRBV2 combines with J gene TRBJ1-1; D not certain. V was cut by 8 bases and J by 6 bases, with 10 bases left in between. Germline CDR1 is SNHLY and CDR2 is FYNNEI. CDR3 size: 11 residues. CDR3 sequence (DNA): TGTGCCAGCCTAGGGTTGGCTGAAGCTTTCTTT. It codes for CASLGLAEAFF.

Ten or more counts support this clonotype. V usage is TRBV7-3 and J usage is TRBJ2-7; 10 nucleotides align to TRBD2. In germline, CDR1 is SGHTA, CDR2 FQGTGA. The CDR3 spans 15 residues. V was pared by 5 bases and J by 7 bases, with 11 bases of the junction left unmatched. The CDR3 region is CASSPQSGGAGEQYF. The CDR3 DNA follows: TGTGCCAGCAGCCCCCAAAGCGGGGGGGCAGGAGAGCAGTACTTC.

Note on this clonotype: This may be a read error, as it is one base from a much larger clone. The V and J genes are TRBV29-1 and TRBJ2-7, with D uncertain. The length of the CDR3 is 14 residues. The germline V and J ends were trimmed by 3 bases and 0 bases, with 12 bases remaining between them. The germline V gene has CDR1 SQVTM and CDR2 ANQGSEA. This chain's CDR3 is CSVDSAEYSYEQYF. The CDR3 DNA follows: TGCAGCGTTGACAGCGCCGAATACTCCTACGAGCAGTACTTC.